This T cell receptor beta chain was identified during a study of T cell responses to AZD1222 COVID-19 vaccine (dated by TCRdb to the early 2020s). Context from the whole study: A total of under 250 trial participants underwent TCR sequencing, of whom 200 to 220 had received two doses of AZD1222 and around 25 had received two doses of the MenACWY control vaccine. Enrollment into the trials was organized by age into subgroups of 18-55, 56-69 and 70-plus years, and those subgroups contained roughly 140, 27 and 60 TCR-sequenced participants, respectively. Results and caveats for the whole study, not just this receptor: CD4 TCRs associated with the vaccine covered the entire spike protein, and the dominant responses were in regions 160-218 and 743-854. Because no day 14 peak-response samples were available, the repertoires could be characterized only after the peak T cell response. Epitopes outside the regions mutated in the B.1.351 and B.1.1.7 variants were reportedly recognized by nearly half of the unique spike-specific TCRs. A significant rise in spike-specific TCR breadth and depth was observed after two AZD1222 doses relative to day 0 and relative to MenACWY recipients. Participants were mostly white British and included more females than males, and it was suggested by the authors that clonal diversity may have been underestimated. Conclusions about previously exposed vaccinees were limited because only five to seven AZD1222 recipients were SARS-CoV-2 seropositive at baseline. In the small 56-69-year group, the increase in depth fell short of significance, most likely because of low power.

The CDR3 regions of human TCRbeta chains were analyzed by immunosequencing. In the source study's methods: TCRs in the repertoires were compared against a reference library of SARS-CoV-2-specific TCRs that had been generated with the MIRA antigen-specificity platform. Breadth was defined as the fraction of unique TCRs that were SARS-CoV-2-associated. Depth was defined as the fraction of total T cells that were SARS-CoV-2-associated. Using the MIRA data, each spike-specific TCR was assigned both to the spike region to which the TCR was reactive and to a CD4 or CD8 class. Log10-transformed breadth and depth values were compared by one-way ANOVA with Sidak's multiple comparisons tests. Not all clones reach the TCRdb copy of this immuneACCESS table, which keeps in-frame sequences only. Checked studies attribute under half of the gap to unresolved V genes and leave the rest unexplained. The V and J calls and clone size were taken over from that table, and D and trimming were inferred from the DNA. In this sample the table shows around 120,000 clones, roughly 90% of which occur a single time. The ten biggest clones cover more than 7% of the sample.

Measured from the cysteine to the phenylalanine, the CDR3 is 16 residues long. The kept DNA is CDR3 alone, 48 bases in frame from the first base. CDR1 MDHEN and CDR2 SYDVKM were looked up in the germline V gene. V has 3 bases trimmed and J has 5 bases trimmed; junction bases matching no gene number 9. The meaning of the sample's time point label: about 28 days (+/-7) after the second vaccine dose. Because spike-specific TCR depth and breadth did not differ between the two schedules, AZD1222 recipients who got a second dose at roughly 4 weeks were pooled with those who got a second dose at roughly 12 weeks. The vaccinee samples were drawn from two UK trials, COV001 and COV002, one of which was a single-blind randomized controlled phase 2/3 trial testing AZD1222 (ChAdOx1 nCoV-19) in healthy adults. For TCRbeta chain sequencing, PBMC samples from trial participants were taken at day 0 and at day 28 after the second dose.

Comment on this clone: Its antigen is still unknown. Per-nucleotide qualities are absent, and no much larger clonotype sits a single base away.

This sequence originates from an adult who received the AZD1222 COVID-19 vaccine. The V and J segments used are TRBV28 and TRBJ1-1; a stretch of 10 junction bases matches TRBD1. Sample: peripheral blood, taken 28 days after the second AZD1222 dose. The DNA sequence is given as TGTGCCAGCAGTTTGTCTCGACAGGGGGCAAGGACTGAAGCTTTCTTT. It translates as CASSLSRQGARTEAFF.